This T cell receptor beta chain appears in the sequencing data of a study of cytomegalovirus exposure and HLA in healthy donors. Study-wide results and caveats: Later analysis reportedly placed an Asian-associated ancestry cluster below the approximately 680-donor mean in N-insertions. Reports credit the classifier with highly specific, highly sensitive diagnosis of cytomegalovirus status. Analysis performed later found more than 15,000 TCR beta sequences associated with HLA alleles at 0.05 false discovery rate.

Amplification used 60 Vbeta primers and 13 Jbeta primers. Produced via immunoSEQ multiplex PCR; TCRdb's table is partial and in-frame only. The table includes 130,000 or so clones, about three quarters detected once. CDR3 length: 14 amino acids. Germline V gives CDR1 PRHDT, CDR2 FYEKMQ (reference sequence). Trimming removed 1 base at V and 1 base at J, with 7 bases between. At sampling all donors were nominally healthy, likely with unrecorded immune exposures. Regarding this clone: Its antigen is not known.

This sequence was found in a man aged 35-49 years in good health and CMV-seronegative. The chain has TRBV13 and TRBJ2-5; no clear D gene. Sequences were obtained from PBMCs. This CDR3 reads CASSLDLTQETQYF. Here the CDR3 DNA reads TGTGCCAGCAGCTTAGACCTAACCCAAGAGACCCAGTACTTC.